This TCR beta chain was profiled in a study of blood T cell repertoires in COVID-19 (dated by TCRdb to the early 2020s). General notes on the study: Collaborator samples came from the United States, Italy and Spain and covered acute and convalescent phases of COVID-19. The prospective study material was composed of cDNA or gDNA derived from T cells, B-cell-depleted T cells, or PBMCs. Deeply sampled blood TCRbeta repertoires from subjects exposed to, actively infected with, or recovered from COVID-19 were included in the dataset. The repertoires were released in a freely available public database meant as a resource for research on the immune response to SARS-CoV-2. The samples were drawn from two sources: the first 160 participants of the ongoing ImmuneRACE study, and 1,000 to 1,500 subjects contributed by 6 global collaborators. The sample metadata nearly always contained a de-identified subject ID, COVID-19 status, age in years and sex. Where available, HLA class I and class II types were obtained from metadata supplied by the sample provider rather than from assay-based typing. The paper's findings and limits, for the study overall: Clinical and demographic metadata were provided uncurated, with the amount varying by source and participant.

Whole blood was collected in K2EDTA tubes by collaborating institutions according to the institutions' own protocols. For TCRbeta analysis, collaborator samples were shipped as frozen whole blood, as isolated PBMCs, or as DNA extracted from either sample type. Regarding this clone: Its antigen is unknown. Per-base quality was not reported, and no clone a single base away is much larger than it.

The germline V gene encodes CDR1 SEHNR and CDR2 FQNEAQ (reference sequence). Relative to germline, V is missing 3 bases and J is missing 1 base, with 4 bases of the junction outside any gene match. Spanning cysteine to phenylalanine, the CDR3 consists of 15 amino acids. Just CDR3 DNA is preserved here, 45 bases in frame from base 1. The immunoSEQ Assay, a bias-controlled multiplex PCR, was used to amplify TCRbeta CDR3 regions from genomic DNA. On the study's bioinformatics: Nucleated cell counts per sample were estimated from amplification of reference gene primers within the assay. To quantify the absolute abundance of each unique TCRbeta CDR3 rearrangement, sequence reads were collapsed and filtered. For each sample, productive Simpson clonality was calculated by taking the square root of Simpson's diversity index across productive rearrangements. TCRdb took this table from immuneACCESS and kept in-frame rearrangements with V and J called. Such tables lack part of the clones; where checked against another copy, unresolved V genes explain under half of the gap, and the rest is unexplained. V, J and clone size reflect that table, while D and trimming were determined from the DNA. The sample has 130,000 or so clones on record, about 83% of them singletons. Approximately 2% of the sample rests with the top ten.

Sequenced material: peripheral blood. This TCR came from a woman between 50 and 59 years old with acute or convalescent COVID-19. The rearrangement joined TRBV7-9 to TRBJ2-5, and 8 junctional nucleotides match TRBD2. The CDR3 reads as follows: CASSLGLDTQETQYF. The DNA sequence reads TGTGCCAGCAGCTTGGGACTAGACACCCAAGAGACCCAGTACTTC.